These 32 T cell receptor beta chains were sequenced from one sample in a study of cytotoxic CD8 clonotypes in ibrutinib-treated CLL. Profiled with immunoSEQ multiplex PCR; TCRdb holds only in-frame clones, not every one. Of fewer than 400,000 clones listed, roughly 67% were seen once; the top ten hold just under 6.5%. The sample was PBMCs, taken after 36 months of ibrutinib treatment. The origin of the receptors is a human donor with chronic lymphocytic leukemia.

The chain is built from TRBV9 and TRBJ2-5, with no clear D. The germline V gene has CDR1 SGDLS and CDR2 YYNGEE. This CDR3 is 14 amino acids long. The V end lost 4 bases, the J end lost 0 bases, and 10 bases lay between the germline ends. The CDR3 protein is CASSTGTNQETQYF. The CDR3, as DNA: TGTGCCAGCAGCACGGGCACGAACCAAGAGACCCAGTACTTC.

This rearrangement joins TRBV27 to TRBJ2-3, with 9 nucleotides matching TRBD1. The CDR3 consists of 16 residues. Per germline, CDR1 MNHEY and CDR2 SMNVEV (reference sequence). Trimming cost V 4 bases and J 3 bases; bases outside gene matches: 8. CDR3 in amino acids: CASSWGQGVNTDTQYF. As DNA, the CDR3 is TGTGCCAGCAGTTGGGGACAGGGTGTTAATACAGATACGCAGTATTTT.

The chain carries TRBV5-4 and TRBJ2-5, with 10 bases aligning to TRBD1. The CDR3 spans 16 residues. The trim removed 0 bases at V and 4 bases at J, leaving 6 bases unmatched. Germline V gives CDR1 SGHNT, CDR2 YYREEE (reference sequence). The CDR3 sequence is CASSLASGTGVETQYF. Here the CDR3 DNA reads TGTGCCAGCAGCTTGGCATCCGGGACAGGGGTAGAGACCCAGTACTTC. The full variable domain, rest sourced from reference TRBV5-4 and TRBJ2-5, is ETGVTQSPTHLIKTRGQQVTLRCSSQSGHNTVSWYQQALGQGPQFIFQYYREEENGRGNFPPRFSGLQFPNYSSELNVNALELDDSALYLCASSLASGTGVETQYFGPGTRLLVL.

This chain links TRBV6-1 with TRBJ1-3; D not certain. The CDR3 spans 14 residues. The germline V gene encodes CDR1 MNHNS and CDR2 SASEGT. Trimming left V 1 base short and J 5 bases short, with 9 bases between. CDR3 DNA sequence: TGTGCCAGCAGTGAAGGGACTAGCAGAAACACCATATATTTT. The encoded protein is CASSEGTSRNTIYF.

This sequence joins TRBV13 and TRBJ2-4; maybe TRBD1 (6 bases). V lost 5 bases, J lost 9 bases, and 17 bases lay in between. This CDR3 contains 14 residues. CDR1 and CDR2 from the germline V gene are PRHDT and FYEKMQ (reference sequence). The CDR3 nucleotides are TGTGCCAGCAGCGCTCGACAGGACATTAGCATTCAGTACTTC. This gives the protein CASSARQDISIQYF.

This rearrangement joins TRBV27 to TRBJ2-5; tentatively, D is TRBD1 (8 bases). The V gene lost 2 bases and the J gene lost 6 bases, with 19 bases spanning the gap. The CDR3 sequence is 16 residues long. Germline values: CDR1 MNHEY, CDR2 SMNVEV (reference sequence). The CDR3 reads CASSLRVGQGLQTQYF. The CDR3 DNA follows: TGTGCCAGCAGTTTAAGGGTTGGACAGGGACTACAGACCCAGTACTTC.

This chain uses TRBV7-2 with TRBJ2-2; 9 bases map to TRBD1. In germline, CDR1 is SGHTA, CDR2 FQGNSA. V lost 4 bases to trimming and J lost 1 base; unmatched junction nucleotides: 4. There are 16 residues in the CDR3. CDR3 sequence (DNA): TGTGCCAGCAGCTCACAGGGGGCCTGGAACACCGGGGAGCTGTTTTTT. Residues: CASSSQGAWNTGELFF.

The V and J genes are TRBV5-4 and TRBJ2-3; no clear D gene. The CDR3 totals 15 residues. V lost 6 bases to trimming and J lost 0 bases, with 14 bases between them. The germline V gene has CDR1 SGHNT and CDR2 YYREEE (reference sequence). CDR3 DNA sequence: TGTGCCAGCAAAGGACGGGCCGATAGCACAGATACGCAGTATTTT. Translation gives CASKGRADSTDTQYF. The variable domain in full, completed from reference TRBV5-4 and TRBJ2-3, reads ETGVTQSPTHLIKTRGQQVTLRCSSQSGHNTVSWYQQALGQGPQFIFQYYREEENGRGNFPPRFSGLQFPNYSSELNVNALELDDSALYLCASKGRADSTDTQYFGPGTRLTVL.

The gene calls are TRBV13 and TRBJ2-3, with a weak D call TRBD1 (6 bases). V lost 4 bases and J lost 2, with 16 bases in between. The CDR3 consists of 16 residues. Germline values: CDR1 PRHDT, CDR2 FYEKMQ (reference sequence). The DNA for the CDR3 is TGTGCCAGCAGCTACATGACAGGAAGAAACACAGATACGCAGTATTTT. Its protein product is CASSYMTGRNTDTQYF.

The chain combines TRBV9 with TRBJ2-2; no firm D call. Germline V gene data show CDR1 as SGDLS and CDR2 as YYNGEE. V was shortened by 9 bases and J by 4 bases, with 16 bases between the two germline ends. This CDR3 is 14 amino acids long. The CDR3 DNA reads TGTGCCACCTCAGGTTGGTCGAGCACCGGGGAGCTGTTTTTT. Its protein product is CATSGWSSTGELFF.

The CDR3 is CASSQTTGNVREKLFF. For the CDR3, the DNA is TGTGCCAGCAGCCAAACTACAGGGAATGTTCGGGAAAAACTGTTTTTT. The rearrangement links TRBV13 to TRBJ1-4, with D tentatively TRBD1 (6 bases). The CDR3 consists of 16 residues. V was shortened by 5 bases and J by 8 bases, with 21 bases between the two germline ends. Germline V lookup: CDR1 PRHDT, CDR2 FYEKMQ (reference sequence).

The J gene is TRBJ2-7, the V gene TRBV4-1; a weak D match, TRBD1 (6 bases). The CDR3 is 15 residues long. The germline V gene encodes CDR1 MGHRA and CDR2 YSYEKL. V gave up 2 bases and J gave up 0 bases, with 11 bases separating them. CDR3 sequence: CASSQNRESSYEQYF. DNA of the CDR3: TGCGCCAGCAGCCAAAACAGGGAGAGCTCCTACGAGCAGTACTTC.

The genes are TRBV4-1 and TRBJ2-7; D could derive from TRBD1 or TRBD2 (5 bases each). V was shortened by 2 bases and J by 0 bases, with 11 bases between the two germline ends. CDR1 MGHRA and CDR2 YSYEKL come from the germline V gene. The CDR3 runs 15 residues. The DNA for the CDR3 is TGCGCCAGCAGCCAACGGGCAGGGAGCTCCTACGAGCAGTACTTC. Its protein product is CASSQRAGSSYEQYF.

This chain connects TRBV2 to TRBJ2-5; D not resolved. Germline V CDR1 and CDR2: SNHLY, FYNNEI. CDR3 size: 12 residues. The V end lost 2 bases, the J end lost 12 bases, and 13 bases lay between the germline ends. CDR3 nucleotides: TGTGCCAGCAGTGAAATGGGCCCGCTAAAGTACTTC. Translating it yields CASSEMGPLKYF.

The gene calls are TRBV9 and TRBJ2-1; no clear D. CDR1 is SGDLS, CDR2 YYNGEE, per germline. This CDR3 contains 13 residues. Trimming stripped 2 bases from V and 8 bases from J, with 11 bases between. The CDR3, as DNA: TGTGCCAGCAGCGTGTCGGTTTGGGATGAGCAGTTCTTC. This encodes CASSVSVWDEQFF.

V gene TRBV19 combines with J gene TRBJ2-1; 12 positions agree with TRBD2. Germline V gives CDR1 LNHDA, CDR2 SQIVND (reference sequence). The CDR3 totals 15 residues. V gave up 7 bases and J gave up 5 bases; unmatched junction bases: 6. The CDR3 region is CASNTLAGGNNEQFF. The CDR3 DNA follows: TGTGCCAGTAACACACTAGCGGGGGGAAACAATGAGCAGTTCTTC.

This chain uses TRBV4-3 with TRBJ1-1; 9 bases map to TRBD1. This CDR3 spans 15 amino acids. Trimming cost V 3 bases and J 5 bases; bases outside gene matches: 7. Germline V lookup: CDR1 LGHNA, CDR2 YSLEER. This CDR3 is CASSHTGTGWTEAFF. CDR3 nucleotides: TGCGCCAGCAGCCATACCGGGACAGGGTGGACTGAAGCTTTCTTT.

This clone was counted a few times. This chain connects TRBV29-1 to TRBJ1-2; 10 nucleotides match TRBD1. This CDR3 has 13 amino acids. Germline-derived CDR1 and CDR2 are SQVTM and ANQGSEA. Losses at the gene ends were 6 bases for V and 8 bases for J; bases not matched to a gene: 9. Written as DNA, the CDR3 is TGCAGCGTCGGGCTCGGACAGGGGGGAGGCTACACCTTC. The encoded protein is CSVGLGQGGGYTF.

This rearrangement joins TRBV6-6 to TRBJ1-5, with D possibly being TRBD1 (6 bases). V was trimmed by 8 bases and J by 3 bases, leaving 14 bases between them. CDR3 length equals 14 residues. CDR1 is MNHNY, CDR2 SVGAGI, per germline (reference sequence). CDR3 coding DNA: TGTGCCAGCTCGATCGGGGGGCTCAATCAGCCCCAGCATTTT. Amino acids: CASSIGGLNQPQHF.

This chain links TRBV9 with TRBJ1-1; D call uncertain. The germline V gene has CDR1 SGDLS and CDR2 YYNGEE. V was shortened by 0 bases and J by 1 base, with 10 bases between the two germline ends. The CDR3 spans 15 residues. CDR3 nucleotide sequence: TGTGCCAGCAGCGTAGTTGGTAGCTCGAACACTGAAGCTTTCTTT. Its protein is CASSVVGSSNTEAFF. Looking up the rest from reference TRBV9 and TRBJ1-1 gives the full variable domain: DSGVTQTPKHLITATGQRVTLRCSPRSGDLSVYWYQQSLDQGLQFLIQYYNGEERAKGNILERFSAQQFPDLHSELNLSSLELGDSALYFCASSVVGSSNTEAFFGQGTRLTVV.

This clone was seen once. This chain uses TRBV5-1 with TRBJ2-3, with D maybe TRBD2 (5 bases). The V gene lost 0 bases and the J gene lost 0 bases, with 8 bases spanning the gap. Germline V lookup: CDR1 SGHRS, CDR2 YFSETQ. The CDR3 has 15 amino acids. In DNA form, the CDR3 reads TGCGCCAGCAGCTTGGCCGGGGTTAGCACAGATACGCAGTATTTT. Translated, it gives CASSLAGVSTDTQYF.

The rearrangement links TRBV11-1 to TRBJ1-2; 7 positions agree with TRBD1. The V segment lost 5 bases and the J segment 2 bases; nucleotides outside the gene matches: 2. This CDR3 has 13 residues. CDR1 is SGHAT, CDR2 FQDESV, per germline (reference sequence). CDR3 sequence: CASSKTGNYGYTF. Written as DNA, the CDR3 is TGTGCCAGCAGCAAGACAGGGAACTATGGCTACACCTTC.

The chain employs TRBV9 and TRBJ1-2; TRBD1 agrees at 9 bases. CDR3 length: 17 residues. Germline CDR1 SGDLS, CDR2 YYNGEE. The V gene end was trimmed by 4 bases and the J gene end by 2 bases; junction bases not matched to a gene: 12. CDR3 nucleotide sequence: TGTGCCAGCAGCCCATCCGGGACAGGGATCCCGAACTATGGCTACACCTTC. Translated, it gives CASSPSGTGIPNYGYTF.

This sequence joins TRBV25-1 and TRBJ2-3; D is undetermined. Trimming shortened V by 1 base and J by 0 bases, and 14 bases separated the two germline ends. Per the germline V gene, CDR1 is MGHDK and CDR2 is SYGVNS. CDR3 length equals 17 residues. The CDR3 loop is CASSESKLLISTDTQYF. The CDR3 bases are TGTGCCAGCAGTGAATCGAAGCTACTCATCAGCACAGATACGCAGTATTTT.

This clone was seen only a few times. J is TRBJ2-2 and V is TRBV13; D is unclear. Germline values: CDR1 PRHDT, CDR2 FYEKMQ (reference sequence). There are 15 residues in the CDR3. Between the trimmed V and J ends, which lost 2 bases and 5 bases, there was a span of 12 bases. CDR3 amino acids: CASSLLHLATGELFF. The CDR3 nucleotides are TGTGCCAGCAGCTTATTACACCTTGCTACCGGGGAGCTGTTTTTT.

V usage is TRBV10-2 and J usage is TRBJ1-1, with 8 bases lining up with TRBD1. Trimming cost V 5 bases and J 4 bases; bases outside gene matches: 3. The CDR3 runs 13 residues. Germline assignment: CDR1 WSHSY and CDR2 SAAADI. The CDR3 sequence: CASSYDRGTEAFF. CDR3 nucleotide sequence: TGCGCCAGCAGTTACGACAGGGGCACTGAAGCTTTCTTT.

This chain uses TRBV19 with TRBJ1-5; 12 positions match TRBD1. The CDR3 extends over 18 amino acids. CDR1 and CDR2 from the germline V gene are LNHDA and SQIVND (reference sequence). Unmatched junction bases numbered 11, after V lost 8 bases and J lost 0 bases. In nucleotides, the CDR3 is TGTGCCAGTGGATCCGGGACAGGGGGCTCTTATAGCAATCAGCCCCAGCATTTT. Protein product: CASGSGTGGSYSNQPQHF.

This clone appeared a few times. The DNA for the CDR3 is TGTGCCAGCCGGCTTGCACTAGCGGAGCAGTACTTC. As protein: CASRLALAEQYF. The chain recombines TRBV2 with TRBJ2-7; 7 bases map to TRBD2. Germline values: CDR1 SNHLY, CDR2 FYNNEI. There are 12 residues in the CDR3. V was pared by 8 bases and J by 7 bases, with 8 bases of the junction left unmatched.

V and J are TRBV18 and TRBJ1-4; D call uncertain. Deletions cut 1 base from V and 3 bases from J, with 6 bases between. Looked up from germline, CDR1 is KGHSH and CDR2 is LQKENI. This CDR3 comprises 14 residues. DNA of the CDR3: TGTGCCAGCTCACCACGGGTGGCTAATGAAAAACTGTTTTTT. Its translation: CASSPRVANEKLFF.

This clone has only a few counts. J is TRBJ1-5 and V is TRBV6-5; D is perhaps TRBD1 (5 bases). The CDR3 is made up of 16 amino acids. CDR1 and CDR2 from the germline V gene are MNHEY and SVGAGI. V was trimmed by 4 bases and J by 0 bases, leaving 13 bases between them. CDR3 in DNA: TGTGCCAGCAGTTCCCAGGGAGGGGATAGCAATCAGCCCCAGCATTTT. Protein product: CASSSQGGDSNQPQHF.

This clone showed up just a few times. The V and J genes are TRBV5-1 and TRBJ1-1; D gene ambiguous. Trimming cost V 0 bases and J 0 bases, with 6 bases left between them. The CDR3 runs to 14 residues. The germline V gene has CDR1 SGHRS and CDR2 YFSETQ. The CDR3 spells CASSLVGMNTEAFF. The CDR3 DNA sequence: TGCGCCAGCAGCTTGGTTGGTATGAACACTGAAGCTTTCTTT.

V and J are TRBV6-9 and TRBJ1-3; D is unclear. Germline lookup yields CDR1 MNHGY and CDR2 SVAAGI. The CDR3 is 12 amino acids. Trimming shortened V by 4 bases and J by 8 bases, and 9 bases separated the two germline ends. CDR3 region: CASSSGSDTIYF. In nucleotides, the CDR3 is TGTGCCAGCAGTTCCGGGAGTGACACCATATATTTT.